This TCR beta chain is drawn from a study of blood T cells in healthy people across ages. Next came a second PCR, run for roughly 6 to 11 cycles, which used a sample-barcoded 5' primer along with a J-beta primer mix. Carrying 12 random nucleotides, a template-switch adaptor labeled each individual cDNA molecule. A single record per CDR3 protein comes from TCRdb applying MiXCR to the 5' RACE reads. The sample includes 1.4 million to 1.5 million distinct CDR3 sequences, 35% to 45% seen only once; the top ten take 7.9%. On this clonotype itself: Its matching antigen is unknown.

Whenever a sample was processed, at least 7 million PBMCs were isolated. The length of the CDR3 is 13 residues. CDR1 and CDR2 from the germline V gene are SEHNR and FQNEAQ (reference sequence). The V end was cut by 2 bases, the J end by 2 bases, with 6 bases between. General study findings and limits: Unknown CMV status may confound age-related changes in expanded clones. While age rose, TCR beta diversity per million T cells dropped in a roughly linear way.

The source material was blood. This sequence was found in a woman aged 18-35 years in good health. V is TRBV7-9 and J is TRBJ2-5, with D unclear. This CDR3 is CASSLYLQETQYF. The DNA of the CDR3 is TGTGCCAGCAGCTTATATCTGCAAGAGACCCAGTACTTC.